One and the same sample provided the 20 T cell receptor beta chains below, sequenced in a study of T cell changes during pregnancy in multiple sclerosis. The method was immunoSEQ multiplex PCR; TCRdb's version includes in-frame clones alone and lacks a portion of them. The sample has about 20,000 clones; 75% to 90% are singletons. The starting material was CD8+ T cells from peripheral blood mononuclear cells, obtained after pregnancy. The receptors were sampled from a female donor in good health, enrolled as a control in a pregnancy study.

V is TRBV7-9 and J is TRBJ2-1; 15 nucleotides align to TRBD2. Germline V CDR1 and CDR2: SEHNR, FQNEAQ (reference sequence). V lost 5 bases, J lost 5 bases, and 7 bases stayed unmatched. The CDR3 spans 17 residues. CDR3 region: CASSPRTSGRADNEQFF. CDR3 DNA: TGTGCCAGCAGCCCGAGGACTAGCGGGAGGGCGGACAATGAGCAGTTCTTC.

The genes are TRBV4-3 and TRBJ1-2, with D hard to call. Germline-derived CDR1 and CDR2 are LGHNA and YSLEER. This CDR3 comprises 15 residues. Trimming removed 4 bases at V and 0 bases at J, with 12 bases between. The CDR3 here is CASSLSYPTNYGYTF. The CDR3 nucleotides are TGCGCCAGCAGCCTTTCCTATCCGACTAACTATGGCTACACCTTC.

This chain joins TRBV4-3 and TRBJ1-2; D is perhaps TRBD1 (6 bases). The CDR3 spans 14 residues. V lost 4 bases and J lost 4, with 13 bases in between. CDR1 is LGHNA, CDR2 YSLEER, per germline. For the CDR3, the DNA is TGCGCCAGCAGCCGGGGGACAACGTCCTATGGCTACACCTTC. As protein: CASSRGTTSYGYTF.

This chain links TRBV7-9 with TRBJ1-1; TRBD1 aligns across 12 bases. V lost 5 bases to trimming and J lost 5 bases; unmatched junction nucleotides: 9. The CDR3 extends over 16 amino acids. Germline assignment: CDR1 SEHNR and CDR2 FQNEAQ (reference sequence). The CDR3 bases are TGTGCCAGCAGCCCCCCGGGACAGGGGGCGAGGACTGAAGCTTTCTTT. Translated, it gives CASSPPGQGARTEAFF.

This clone appeared a single time. This chain links TRBV29-1 with TRBJ1-3, with 7 nucleotides matching TRBD1. The V segment lost 3 bases and the J segment 4 bases; nucleotides outside the gene matches: 6. Germline CDR1 reads SQVTM; CDR2 reads ANQGSEA. CDR3 size: 14 residues. For the CDR3, the DNA is TGCAGCGTTGAGTGGCAGGGGGAAGGAAACACCATATATTTT. Amino acids: CSVEWQGEGNTIYF.

The gene calls are TRBV7-2 and TRBJ2-1; 10 nucleotides agree with TRBD2. From germline, CDR1 is SGHTA and CDR2 FQGNSA. Trimming at V came to 5 bases and at J to 3 bases, leaving 4 bases not matched to a gene. The CDR3 covers 15 residues. CDR3 DNA sequence: TGTGCCAGCAGCCCACTAGCGGGGAACTACAATGAGCAGTTCTTC. The encoded protein is CASSPLAGNYNEQFF.

The chain employs TRBV30 and TRBJ1-2; 7 bases line up with TRBD1. The CDR3 runs to 14 residues. Losses at the gene ends were 0 bases for V and 3 bases for J; bases not matched to a gene: 4. Germline assignment: CDR1 GTSNPN and CDR2 SVGIG (reference sequence). Here the CDR3 reads CAWSVFGTDYGYTF. CDR3 in DNA: TGTGCCTGGAGTGTCTTTGGGACAGACTATGGCTACACCTTC.

The genes are TRBV29-1 and TRBJ2-5; TRBD2 aligns across 12 bases. The V segment lost 1 base and the J segment 5 bases; nucleotides outside the gene matches: 8. Germline V gives CDR1 SQVTM, CDR2 ANQGSEA. The CDR3 contains 16 residues. Here the CDR3 reads CSVEGALAGGRETQYF. In DNA, the CDR3 is TGCAGCGTTGAAGGCGCACTAGCGGGGGGAAGGGAGACCCAGTACTTC.

This clone was detected a few times. The chain employs TRBV25-1 and TRBJ1-5; D possibly corresponds to TRBD1 (5 bases). Germline V CDR1 and CDR2: MGHDK, SYGVNS. The germline V and J ends were trimmed by 4 bases and 7 bases, with 11 bases remaining between them. The CDR3 length is 13 residues. DNA for the CDR3: TGTGCCAGCAGTGGAGGTCAGGGCCAGCCCCAGCATTTT. It specifies CASSGGQGQPQHF. Complete variable domain (other parts from reference TRBV25-1 and TRBJ1-5): EADIYQTPRYLVIGTGKKITLECSQTMGHDKMYWYQQDPGMELHLIHYSYGVNSTEKGDLSSESTVSRIRTEHFPLTLESARPSHTSQYLCASSGGQGQPQHFGDGTRLSIL.

The rearrangement links TRBV4-3 to TRBJ2-1, with D tentatively TRBD2 (6 bases). The CDR3 has 20 amino acids. Germline CDR1 is LGHNA and CDR2 is YSLEER. The V gene lost 3 bases and the J gene lost 7 bases, with 31 bases spanning the gap. The CDR3 here is CASSQALTSSRAQEENEQFF. The CDR3 DNA is TGCGCCAGCAGCCAGGCTTTGACTAGTAGCCGGGCGCAAGAGGAGAATGAGCAGTTCTTC.

The chain couples TRBV4-1 to TRBJ1-4, with D maybe TRBD1 (6 bases). Germline V gene data show CDR1 as MGHRA and CDR2 as YSYEKL. With 2 bases removed from V and 8 bases from J, the gap between germline ends came to 12 bases. The length of the CDR3 is 14 residues. CDR3 coding DNA: TGCGCCAGCAGCCAAAGCGGGGGGGCCGAAAAACTGTTTTTT. Its protein is CASSQSGGAEKLFF.

V gene TRBV5-1 combines with J gene TRBJ2-5, with unresolved D. Trimming cost V 0 bases and J 4 bases, with 7 bases left between them. The CDR3 spans 13 residues. CDR1 SGHRS and CDR2 YFSETQ come from the germline V gene. The CDR3 DNA is TGCGCCAGCAGCTTGGGGGCCGGAGAGACCCAGTACTTC. Translated, it gives CASSLGAGETQYF. The full variable domain, its missing parts supplied by reference TRBV5-1 and TRBJ2-5, is KAGVTQTPRYLIKTRGQQVTLSCSPISGHRSVSWYQQTPGQGLQFLFEYFSETQRNKGNFPGRFSGRQFSNSRSEMNVSTLELGDSALYLCASSLGAGETQYFGPGTRLLVL.

The rearrangement links TRBV7-9 to TRBJ2-7; 8 bases match TRBD1. The CDR3 sequence is 15 residues long. Germline V gene sequence: CDR1 SEHNR, CDR2 FQNEAQ (reference sequence). J was trimmed by 2 bases and V by 5 bases; bases with no gene match: 8. The CDR3 DNA is TGTGCCAGCAGCCCGCGGACAGGGCTGACCTACGAGCAGTACTTC. Amino acids: CASSPRTGLTYEQYF.

J is TRBJ2-7 and V is TRBV9; 10 nucleotides align to TRBD1. The junction had 1 base not matched to a gene; V was cut back by 0 bases and J by 1 base. Germline assignment: CDR1 SGDLS and CDR2 YYNGEE. CDR3 length: 15 amino acids. The CDR3 reads CASSVEGQGSYEQYF. The DNA of the CDR3 is TGTGCCAGCAGCGTAGAGGGACAGGGGTCCTACGAGCAGTACTTC.

The V call is TRBV15, the J call TRBJ1-2; D ambiguous. This CDR3 contains 15 residues. Germline V gene sequence: CDR1 LNHNV, CDR2 YYDKDF (reference sequence). V was shortened by 1 base and J by 4 bases, with 13 bases between the two germline ends. In DNA form, the CDR3 reads TGTGCCACCAGCAGAGTCGGCAGGCCCGCCTATGGCTACACCTTC. It encodes CATSRVGRPAYGYTF.

The V call is TRBV10-2, the J call TRBJ2-1; TRBD2 aligns across 7 bases. Losses at the gene ends were 3 bases for V and 7 bases for J; bases not matched to a gene: 9. The CDR3 is made up of 15 amino acids. Germline values: CDR1 WSHSY, CDR2 SAAADI. CDR3 region: CASSEKSSGRNEQFF. CDR3 in DNA: TGCGCCAGCAGTGAAAAGTCTAGCGGTCGTAATGAGCAGTTCTTC.

This clone has just one count. V gene TRBV11-2 combines with J gene TRBJ1-1; a possible D gene is TRBD1 (6 bases). CDR3 size: 13 residues. The V end was cut by 9 bases, the J end by 0 bases, with 11 bases between. CDR1 SGHAT and CDR2 FQNNGV come from the germline V gene. The CDR3 loop is CASAGQMNTEAFF. The CDR3 DNA is TGTGCCAGTGCCGGACAGATGAACACTGAAGCTTTCTTT.

The V call is TRBV5-1, the J call TRBJ2-1; possibly TRBD2 for D (6 bases). Trimming stripped 5 bases from V and 0 bases from J, with 12 bases between. Germline CDR1 reads SGHRS; CDR2 reads YFSETQ. The CDR3 spans 15 residues. For the CDR3, the DNA is TGCGCCAGCAGTGTGGACTATAGCTCCTACAATGAGCAGTTCTTC. Translating it yields CASSVDYSSYNEQFF.

CDR3 loop: CASSLRDRGMNTEAFF. The DNA for the CDR3 is TGTGCCAGCAGCTTAAGGGACAGGGGGATGAACACTGAAGCTTTCTTT. The rearrangement links TRBV7-8 to TRBJ1-1; 11 nucleotides line up with TRBD1. Germline V gene lookup returns CDR1 SGHVS and CDR2 FQNEAQ. With V trimmed by 2 bases and J by 0 bases, 2 bases remained unmatched. The CDR3 length is 16 residues.

The chain links TRBV29-1 to TRBJ2-1, with 10 bases matching TRBD1. CDR1 is SQVTM and CDR2 is ANQGSEA in the germline V gene. Trimming took 6 bases from V and 4 from J; bases not matched to a gene: 27. This CDR3 is built from 21 residues. In DNA form, the CDR3 reads TGCAGCGTCGGAGGATCGACCGGGACAGGGGTTAGAGCGCCACCTTACAATGAGCAGTTCTTC. This translates into CSVGGSTGTGVRAPPYNEQFF.